This TCR beta chain was obtained from a study of blood T cell repertoires in COVID-19. Some clones are missing from TCRdb's copy, which holds only in-frame ones; the method was immunoSEQ multiplex PCR. The sample lists around 240,000 clones, approximately 85% occurring once. This CDR3 spans 15 amino acids. Trimming shortened V by 0 bases and J by 4 bases, and 12 bases separated the two germline ends. CDR1 is SNHLY and CDR2 is FYNNEI in the germline V gene. This chain joins TRBV2 and TRBJ1-1; a possible D gene is TRBD1 (6 bases). The sample comprised PBMCs or T cells enriched from blood (not recorded which). The TCR comes from a woman aged 45-65 years who had recovered from COVID-19. In DNA form, the CDR3 reads TGTGCCAGCAGTGAAGCAGGCAGGGGTGGCACTGAAGCTTTCTTT. As protein: CASSEAGRGGTEAFF. The full variable domain, its missing parts supplied by reference TRBV2 and TRBJ1-1, is EPEVTQTPSHQVTQMGQEVILRCVPISNHLYFYWYRQILGQKVEFLVSFYNNEISEKSEIFDDQFSVERPDGSNFTLKIRSTKLEDSAMYFCASSEAGRGGTEAFFGQGTRLTVV.